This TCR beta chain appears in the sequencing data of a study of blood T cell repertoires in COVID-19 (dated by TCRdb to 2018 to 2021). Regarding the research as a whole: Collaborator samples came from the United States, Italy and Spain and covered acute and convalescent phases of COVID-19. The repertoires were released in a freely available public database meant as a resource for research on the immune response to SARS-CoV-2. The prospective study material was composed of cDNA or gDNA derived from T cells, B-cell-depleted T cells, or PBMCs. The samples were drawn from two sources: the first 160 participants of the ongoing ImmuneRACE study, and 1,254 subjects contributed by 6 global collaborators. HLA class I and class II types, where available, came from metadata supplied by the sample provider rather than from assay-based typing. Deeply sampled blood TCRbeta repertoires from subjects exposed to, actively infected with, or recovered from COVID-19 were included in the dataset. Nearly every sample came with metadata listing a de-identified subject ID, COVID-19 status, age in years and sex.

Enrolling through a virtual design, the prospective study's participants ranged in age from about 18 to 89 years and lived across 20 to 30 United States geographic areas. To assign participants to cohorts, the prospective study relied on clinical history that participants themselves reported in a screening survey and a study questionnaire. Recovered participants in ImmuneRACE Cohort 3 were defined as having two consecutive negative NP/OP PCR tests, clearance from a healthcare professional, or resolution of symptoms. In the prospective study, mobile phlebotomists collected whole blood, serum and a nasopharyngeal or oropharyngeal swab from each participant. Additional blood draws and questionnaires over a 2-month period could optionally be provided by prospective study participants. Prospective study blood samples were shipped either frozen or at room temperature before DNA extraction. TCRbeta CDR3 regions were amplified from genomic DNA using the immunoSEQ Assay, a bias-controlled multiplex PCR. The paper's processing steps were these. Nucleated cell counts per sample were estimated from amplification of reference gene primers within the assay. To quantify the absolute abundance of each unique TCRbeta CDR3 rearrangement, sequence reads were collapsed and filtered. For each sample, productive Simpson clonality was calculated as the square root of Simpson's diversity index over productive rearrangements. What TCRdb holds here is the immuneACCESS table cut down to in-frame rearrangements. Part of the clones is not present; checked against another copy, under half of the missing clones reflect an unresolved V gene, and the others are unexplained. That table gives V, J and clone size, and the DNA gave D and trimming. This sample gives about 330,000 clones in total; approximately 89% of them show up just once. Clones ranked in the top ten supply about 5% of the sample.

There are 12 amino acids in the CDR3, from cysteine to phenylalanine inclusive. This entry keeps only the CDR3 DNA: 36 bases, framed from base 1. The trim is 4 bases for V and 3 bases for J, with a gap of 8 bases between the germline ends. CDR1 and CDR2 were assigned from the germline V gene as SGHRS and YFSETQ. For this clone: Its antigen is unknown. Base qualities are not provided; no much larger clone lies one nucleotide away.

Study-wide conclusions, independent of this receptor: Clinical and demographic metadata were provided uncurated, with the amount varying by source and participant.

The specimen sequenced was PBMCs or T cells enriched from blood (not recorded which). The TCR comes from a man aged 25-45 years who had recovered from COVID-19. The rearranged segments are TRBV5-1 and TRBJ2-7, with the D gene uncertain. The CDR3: CASSDLDYEQYF. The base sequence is TGCGCCAGCAGCGATTTAGACTACGAGCAGTACTTC.